The rows below give T cell receptor beta chains drawn from one sample of a study of cytomegalovirus exposure and HLA in healthy donors. Method: immunoSEQ multiplex PCR; TCRdb's copy keeps in-frame clones and lacks some. The sample holds 120,000 to 150,000 clones, around three quarters seen once. The sequenced sample consisted of PBMCs. The receptors here all came from a man in his forties in good health and CMV-seropositive. Each CDR3 is given with its conserved first and last residue. The D gene is left open where the match is weak. Clone size is given for some rows only: seen once, a few or many times, or a class if the clone is expanded.

size: -; J: TRBJ2-5; D: -; V: TRBV19; CDR3: CASNTGWGETQYF; DNA: TGTGCCAGTAATACGGGATGGGGAGAGACCCAGTACTTC
size: -; J: TRBJ1-3; D: TRBD1; V: TRBV5-6; CDR3: CASSSQGVGNTIYF; DNA: TGTGCCAGCAGCTCACAGGGGGTTGGAAACACCATATATTTT
size: -; J: TRBJ1-2; D: -; V: TRBV27; CDR3: CASSSGYSYGYTF; DNA: TGTGCCAGCAGCTCCGGTTACAGCTATGGCTACACCTTC
size: once; J: TRBJ2-1; D: -; V: TRBV18; CDR3: CASSPPSGSPYNEQFF; DNA: TGTGCCAGCTCACCACCCAGCGGCAGCCCGTACAATGAGCAGTTCTTC
size: -; J: TRBJ2-7; D: TRBD2; V: TRBV5-4; CDR3: CASSPSGSTPYEQYF; DNA: TGTGCCAGCAGCCCTAGCGGGAGTACCCCTTACGAGCAGTACTTC
size: -; J: TRBJ1-5; D: -; V: TRBV27; CDR3: CASSLGALGNQPQHF; DNA: TGTGCCAGCAGTTTAGGGGCGTTGGGCAATCAGCCCCAGCATTTT
size: -; J: TRBJ1-1; D: -; V: TRBV6-5; CDR3: CASSYGGSATEAFF; DNA: TGTGCCAGCAGTTACGGGGGCAGCGCCACTGAAGCTTTCTTT
size: -; J: TRBJ1-1; D: -; V: TRBV14; CDR3: CASSQVMGSTEAFF; DNA: TGTGCCAGCAGCCAAGTGATGGGGAGCACTGAAGCTTTCTTT
size: -; J: TRBJ1-1; D: -; V: TRBV29-1; CDR3: CSAHSFGTEAFF; DNA: TGCAGCGCGCACAGTTTCGGCACTGAAGCTTTCTTT
size: -; J: TRBJ1-4; D: -; V: TRBV5-1; CDR3: CASSLAGENNEKLFF; DNA: TGCGCCAGCAGCTTGGCAGGGGAGAATAATGAAAAACTGTTTTTT
size: -; J: TRBJ1-5; D: -; V: TRBV27; CDR3: CASSLGQTNQPQHF; DNA: TGTGCCAGCAGTTTAGGGCAGACCAATCAGCCCCAGCATTTT
size: -; J: TRBJ1-4; D: -; V: TRBV7-9; CDR3: CSSSSLGFEKLFF; DNA: TGTTCCAGCTCGTCCTTGGGCTTTGAAAAACTGTTTTTT
size: -; J: TRBJ2-7; D: -; V: TRBV7-2; CDR3: CASSSPGTPQQYF; DNA: TGTGCCAGCAGCTCCCCAGGAACCCCGCAGCAGTACTTC
size: -; J: TRBJ1-1; D: -; V: TRBV27; CDR3: CASSLRQALDTEAFF; DNA: TGTGCCAGCAGTCTTCGACAGGCCCTGGACACTGAAGCTTTCTTT
size: -; J: TRBJ2-1; D: TRBD2; V: TRBV6-1; CDR3: CASSEGTSGGSYNEQFF; DNA: TGTGCCAGCAGTGAAGGGACTAGCGGGGGGTCCTACAATGAGCAGTTCTTC
size: -; J: TRBJ1-1; D: TRBD1; V: TRBV5-1; CDR3: CASTTGERNTEAFF; DNA: TGCGCCAGCACAACAGGGGAGAGGAACACTGAAGCTTTCTTT
size: -; J: TRBJ1-3; D: TRBD1; V: TRBV18; CDR3: CASSTGTGGTGNTIYF; DNA: TGTGCCAGCTCAACCGGGACAGGGGGCACTGGAAACACCATATATTTT
size: -; J: TRBJ2-7; D: TRBD1; V: TRBV4-3; CDR3: CASSQDTRTGVYEQYF; DNA: TGCGCCAGCAGCCAGGACACTCGGACAGGGGTATACGAGCAGTACTTC
size: -; J: TRBJ2-7; D: -; V: TRBV11-2; CDR3: CASRHFSYEQYF; DNA: TGTGCCAGCAGGCACTTCTCCTACGAGCAGTACTTC
size: once; J: TRBJ2-4; D: TRBD1; V: TRBV5-4; CDR3: CASSLVGQGAGNIQYF; DNA: TGTGCCAGCAGCTTGGTGGGACAGGGGGCGGGGAACATTCAGTACTTC
size: few; J: TRBJ2-3; D: -; V: TRBV29-1; CDR3: CSVVQGSSTDTQYF; DNA: TGCAGCGTTGTACAGGGCTCTAGCACAGATACGCAGTATTTT
size: -; J: TRBJ2-1; D: -; V: TRBV5-1; CDR3: CASSLITYNEQFF; DNA: TGCGCCAGCAGCTTGATCACCTACAATGAGCAGTTCTTC
size: few; J: TRBJ1-4; D: -; V: TRBV28; CDR3: CASSPGDGVEKLFF; DNA: TGTGCCAGCAGCCCAGGGGACGGGGTGGAAAAACTGTTTTTT
size: -; J: TRBJ2-1; D: -; V: TRBV2; CDR3: CASSVVTLRAGNEQFF; DNA: TGTGCCAGCAGTGTAGTAACCCTGAGGGCCGGAAATGAGCAGTTCTTC
size: once; J: TRBJ2-7; D: TRBD1; V: TRBV5-1; CDR3: CASSSEMPSGTASYEQYF; DNA: TGCGCCAGCAGCTCGGAAATGCCGTCCGGGACAGCCTCCTACGAGCAGTACTTC
size: -; J: TRBJ2-5; D: -; V: TRBV4-3; CDR3: CASSQDGVERETQYF; DNA: TGCGCCAGCAGCCAAGACGGGGTGGAGAGGGAGACCCAGTACTTC
size: -; J: TRBJ2-7; D: TRBD2; V: TRBV28; CDR3: CASSLGGTSGTYEQYF; DNA: TGTGCCAGCAGTTTGGGGGGGACTAGCGGTACCTACGAGCAGTACTTC